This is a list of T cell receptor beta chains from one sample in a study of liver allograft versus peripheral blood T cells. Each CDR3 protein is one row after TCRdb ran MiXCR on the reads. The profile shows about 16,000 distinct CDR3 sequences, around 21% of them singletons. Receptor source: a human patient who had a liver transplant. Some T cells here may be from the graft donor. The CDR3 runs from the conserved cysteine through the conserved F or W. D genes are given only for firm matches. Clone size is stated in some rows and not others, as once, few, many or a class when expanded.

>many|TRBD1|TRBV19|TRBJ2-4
TGTGCCAGTAGTCCCAGGACAGGGTTGGGCATTCAGTACTTC
CASSPRTGLGIQYF
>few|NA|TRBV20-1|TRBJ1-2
TGCAGTGCCCCAGGGGCCGCCAAGGATGGCTACACCTTC
CSAPGAAKDGYTF
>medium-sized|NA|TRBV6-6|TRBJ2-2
TGTGCCAGCAGGCTCGAGCCGGTTGGCGGGGAGCTGTTTTTT
CASRLEPVGGELFF
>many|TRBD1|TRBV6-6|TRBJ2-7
TGTGCCAGCTCCGGGACAGCCTACGAGCAGTACTTC
CASSGTAYEQYF
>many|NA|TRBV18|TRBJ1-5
TGTGCCAGCTCACCATTGGACACTCCGCATCAGCCCCAGCATTTT
CASSPLDTPHQPQHF
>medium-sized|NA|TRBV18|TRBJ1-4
TGTGCCAGCTCACCACAGGGAGGGAGTAATGAAAAACTGTTTTTT
CASSPQGGSNEKLFF
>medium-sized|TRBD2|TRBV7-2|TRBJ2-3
TGTGCCAGCAGCGTGACTAGCGGGAAGGGCACAGATACGCAGTATTTT
CASSVTSGKGTDTQYF
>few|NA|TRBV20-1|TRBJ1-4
TGCAGTGCTAGAGATCTGCCGGGGAGGGCTAATGAAAAACTGTTTTTT
CSARDLPGRANEKLFF
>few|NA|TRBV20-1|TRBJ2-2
TGCAGTGCTTTCGACACGAACACCGGGGAGCTGTTTTTT
CSAFDTNTGELFF
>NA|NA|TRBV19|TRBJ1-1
TGTGCCAGTAGTATAGCTGGCGGGGCTCAGAACACTGAAGCTTTCTTT
CASSIAGGAQNTEAFF
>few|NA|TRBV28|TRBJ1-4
TGTGCCAGCAGTCCGGAACCTGCAACTAATGAAAAACTGTTTTTT
CASSPEPATNEKLFF
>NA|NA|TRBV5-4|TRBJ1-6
TGTGCCAGCAGCTTGAGGGCAGGCTCGCGCCTTAATTCACCCCTCCACTTT
CASSLRAGSRLNSPLHF
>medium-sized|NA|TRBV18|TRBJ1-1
TGTGCCAGCTCACCTAACCGGGCCAACACTGAAGCTTTCTTT
CASSPNRANTEAFF
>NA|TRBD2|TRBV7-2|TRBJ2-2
TGTGCCAGCAGCTTCCGCTTAGCGGGACCCGGGGAGCTGTTTTTT
CASSFRLAGPGELFF
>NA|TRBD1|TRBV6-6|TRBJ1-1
TGTGCCAGCACCAGGGACAGGAACACTGAAGCTTTCTTT
CASTRDRNTEAFF
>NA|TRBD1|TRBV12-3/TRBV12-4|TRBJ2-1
TGTGCCAGCACCGGACAGGGTGGGGGCCATGAGCAGTTCTTC
CASTGQGGGHEQFF
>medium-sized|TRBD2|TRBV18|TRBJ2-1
TGTGCCAGCTGGGGACTAGCGGGAAAGAGGTCCTACAATGAGCAGTTCTTC
CASWGLAGKRSYNEQFF
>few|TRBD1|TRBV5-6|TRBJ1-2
TGTGCCAGCACCCCAGGGGGGACAGGGATGGTGAACTATGGCTACACCTTC
CASTPGGTGMVNYGYTF
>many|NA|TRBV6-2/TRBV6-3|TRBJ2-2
TGTGCCGCCCGGGCTCAGGGGGGTTCGAACACCGGGGAGCTGTTTTTT
CAARAQGGSNTGELFF
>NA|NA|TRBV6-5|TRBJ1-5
TGTGCCAGCAGTGAAAGCAATCAGCCCCAGCATTTT
CASSESNQPQHF
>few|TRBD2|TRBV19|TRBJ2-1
TGTGCCAGTAGGACTAGCCTTTCCTACAATGAGCAGTTCTTC
CASRTSLSYNEQFF
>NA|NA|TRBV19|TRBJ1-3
TGTGCCAGTAGCCCCTTGGAAAGCTCTGGAAACACCATATATTTT
CASSPLESSGNTIYF
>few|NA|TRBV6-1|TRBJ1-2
TGTGCCAGCAGTGCTGGACGGGGCTATGGCTACACCTTC
CASSAGRGYGYTF
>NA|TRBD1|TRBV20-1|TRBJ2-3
TGCAGTGCCCGGACAGGAGATACGCAGTATTTT
CSARTGDTQYF